The 7 T cell receptor beta chains reported below all come from one sample, sequenced in a study of human T cells and chemical hapten exposure. It was unfractionated whole blood from which total RNA was extracted. TCRdb independently ran MiXCR on the 5' RACE reads; one entry per CDR3 protein. The repertoire holds under 150,000 distinct CDR3 sequences, with approximately 19% as singletons. Receptor source: a human donor in good health.

This clonotype was observed at least ten times. The chain uses TRBV11-2 and TRBJ2-7; D may correspond to TRBD1 or TRBD2 (5 bases each). CDR3 size: 13 residues. V was trimmed by 0 bases and J by 6 bases, leaving 9 bases between them. From germline, CDR1 is SGHAT and CDR2 FQNNGV. DNA for the CDR3: TGTGCCAGCAGCTTAGATCGAGGGGTCGAGCAGTACTTC. It yields the protein CASSLDRGVEQYF.

This clonotype was observed a handful of times. The rearrangement joins TRBV6-5 to TRBJ2-1; 9 positions agree with TRBD2. Germline-derived CDR1 and CDR2 are MNHEY and SVGAGI. There are 15 residues in the CDR3. J lost 4 bases, V lost 2 bases, and 3 bases had no gene match. As DNA, the CDR3 is TGTGCCAGCAGTTACGGGCTAGCGGGGTACAATGAGCAGTTCTTC. It specifies CASSYGLAGYNEQFF.

The chain links TRBV12-3 or TRBV12-4 to TRBJ2-7, with D possibly being TRBD2 (7 bases). CDR3 size: 14 residues. The V end lost 4 bases, the J end lost 5 bases, and 15 bases lay between the germline ends. CDR3 sequence (DNA): TGTGCCAGCAGTTCCACAGGGAGGGGGGACGAGCAGTACTTC. Protein sequence: CASSSTGRGDEQYF.

The J gene is TRBJ2-2, the V gene TRBV29-1; 9 nucleotides agree with TRBD2. CDR3 size: 17 residues. Looked up from germline, CDR1 is SQVTM and CDR2 is ANQGSEA. The junction had 12 bases not matched to a gene; V was cut back by 3 bases and J by 4 bases. This chain's CDR3 is CSVDSSGSPRGTGELFF. As DNA, the CDR3 is TGCAGCGTTGATAGTAGCGGGAGTCCGCGGGGCACCGGGGAGCTGTTTTTT.

This clonotype was observed a few times. The chain uses TRBV7-8 and TRBJ2-3; perhaps TRBD2 as D (5 bases). Germline V gene data show CDR1 as SGHVS and CDR2 as FQNEAQ. This CDR3 comprises 15 residues. V was trimmed by 6 bases and J by 1 base, leaving 14 bases between them. For the CDR3, the DNA is TGTGCCAGCAGATTGGAGGTTTGGGGCACAGATACGCAGTATTTT. This translates into CASRLEVWGTDTQYF.

This clonotype was seen a few times. The J gene is TRBJ2-7, the V gene TRBV18; 8 bases fit TRBD1. The V gene end was trimmed by 3 bases and the J gene end by 2 bases; junction bases not matched to a gene: 6. The CDR3 has 15 amino acids. From germline, CDR1 is KGHSH and CDR2 LQKENI. The CDR3 DNA reads TGTGCCAGCTCACCTGGACAGGGTCACACCTACGAGCAGTACTTC. Protein product: CASSPGQGHTYEQYF.

With respect to this clonotype: Germline and junction disagree at one end, which may indicate a read error. V and J are TRBV20-1 and TRBJ2-1; D ambiguous. Per germline, CDR1 DFQATT and CDR2 SNEGSKA (reference sequence). This CDR3 spans 14 amino acids. DNA of the CDR3: TGCAGTGCCGGCCCAGCCGGTCCCTACGATGAGCAGTTCTTC. The encoded protein is CSAGPAGPYDEQFF.